The 8 T cell receptor beta chains below were found in one sample sequenced in a study of CD8 T cells in Susac syndrome. The RNA input was 0.5 to 1 ug, and it was reverse transcribed with random hexamers. TCRdb reprocessed the immunoSEQ multiplex PCR reads with MiXCR, giving one entry per CDR3 protein. The table lists about 210,000 distinct CDR3 sequences, around 95% of them singletons. Sequencing was carried out using CD4+ T cells from PBMCs. The origin of the receptors is a human donor with multiple sclerosis.

The rearrangement joins TRBV5-4 to TRBJ2-3; the match to TRBD2 covers 11 bases. Trimming removed 4 bases from V and 1 base from J; junction bases left unmatched: 2. The CDR3 runs to 15 residues. Germline values: CDR1 SGHNT, CDR2 YYREEE (reference sequence). In DNA form, the CDR3 reads TGTGCCAGCAGCATTAGCGGGGGGGGCACAGATACGCAGTATTTT. Translated: CASSISGGGTDTQYF.

This clonotype was observed a single time. This chain joins TRBV29-1 and TRBJ2-5; no reliable D call. V lost 2 bases and J 2 bases, leaving 6 bases between the germline ends. CDR1 and CDR2 (germline): SQVTM, ANQGSEA. The CDR3 spans 12 residues. The CDR3 protein is CSVEHSQETQYF. In DNA, the CDR3 is TGCAGCGTTGAACACAGTCAAGAGACCCAGTACTTC.

This clonotype has a single count. This chain uses TRBV20-1 with TRBJ2-1; D not certain. Germline assignment: CDR1 DFQATT and CDR2 SNEGSKA (reference sequence). Trimming removed 0 bases at V and 1 base at J, with 16 bases between. The CDR3 contains 17 residues. In nucleotides, the CDR3 is TGCAGTGCTAGAGACAGGTCCGGCCTAATTTCCTACAATGAGCAGTTCTTC. It codes for CSARDRSGLISYNEQFF.

The chain couples TRBV6-5 to TRBJ2-7; D possibly corresponds to TRBD2 (5 bases). The CDR3 extends over 12 amino acids. With 5 bases removed from V and 6 bases from J, the gap between germline ends came to 11 bases. Germline V gene lookup returns CDR1 MNHEY and CDR2 SVGAGI. The CDR3 region is CASSEAGVEQYF. The CDR3 DNA is TGTGCCAGCAGTGAGGCCGGGGTCGAGCAGTACTTC.

The chain joins TRBV2 to TRBJ2-6, with D hard to call. Germline CDR1 and CDR2: SNHLY and FYNNEI. The CDR3 is 14 amino acids. The germline V and J ends were trimmed by 4 bases and 4 bases, with 8 bases remaining between them. CDR3 loop: CASSVESGANVLTF. The CDR3, as DNA: TGTGCCAGCAGTGTCGAATCGGGGGCCAACGTCCTGACTTTC.

The chain links TRBV12-3 or TRBV12-4 to TRBJ1-2; D possibly corresponds to TRBD1 (5 bases). Deletions cut 4 bases from V and 3 bases from J, with 12 bases between. This CDR3 has 14 amino acids. CDR3 in DNA: TGTGCCAGCAGTTCGTCCCAGGGTGACTATGGCTACACCTTC. Its translation: CASSSSQGDYGYTF.

J is TRBJ1-5 and V is TRBV27, with 9 bases that match TRBD1. Germline V gene data show CDR1 as MNHEY and CDR2 as SMNVEV (reference sequence). The CDR3 spans 16 residues. The J segment lost 1 base and the V segment lost 2 bases, leaving 3 bases of the junction unmatched. CDR3 in DNA: TGTGCCAGCAGTTTACTGGGACAGGGAAGCAATCAGCCCCAGCATTTT. Its protein is CASSLLGQGSNQPQHF.

The chain couples TRBV27 to TRBJ2-1, with 7 bases matching TRBD2. Germline lookup yields CDR1 MNHEY and CDR2 SMNVEV (reference sequence). The V and J ends lost 4 bases and 7 bases, in that order; junction bases with no gene match: 10. This CDR3 is built from 15 residues. The CDR3 is CASSYVGGSRNEQFF. CDR3 nucleotide sequence: TGTGCCAGCAGTTATGTGGGGGGGTCTCGGAATGAGCAGTTCTTC.